Following are 2 T cell receptor beta chains from one sample sequenced in a study of OX40 agonist ivuxolimab in advanced cancers. Here immunoSEQ multiplex PCR was the method, and the copy in TCRdb shows in-frame clones only, minus some. The sample carries about 82,000 clones, roughly 86% recorded once. The specimen was CD4+ or CD8+ T cells sorted from blood, collected in a trial of the OX40 agonist ivuxolimab. These receptor sequences come from an adult with an advanced solid tumor such as melanoma, head and neck, liver or kidney cancer.

Regarding this clone: One junction end does not reproduce the germline sequence, and a read error may be involved. The V call is TRBV5-1, the J call TRBJ2-7, with D tentatively TRBD2 (5 bases). Germline lookup yields CDR1 SGHRS and CDR2 YFSETQ. This CDR3 has 13 residues. The CDR3 reads CASSLDFPYEQYF. The CDR3 DNA follows: TGTGCCAGCAGCTTGGACTTCCCCTACGAGCAGTACTTC.

This chain uses TRBV4-1 with TRBJ2-2; 9 nucleotides align to TRBD1. The V gene's germline CDR1 is MGHRA and CDR2 YSYEKL. Trimming removed 3 bases from V and 7 bases from J; junction bases left unmatched: 3. The CDR3 consists of 14 residues. CDR3 in amino acids: CASSHSDRGGELFF. The CDR3 DNA is TGCGCCAGCAGCCACTCGGACAGGGGCGGGGAGCTGTTTTTT.